The clone carrying this T cell receptor (beta chain) came up many times. Its antigen is not known. As the template, RNA transcripts were used to amplify TCR beta CDR3 regions. Following a first-round RT-PCR that used HTBI primers, a second-round multiplex PCR was carried out. In TCRdb, the multiplex PCR reads were re-called with MiXCR into one record per CDR3 protein. The sample holds some 350,000 distinct CDR3 sequences, about a sixth seen once. The sample comes from a study of Graves' ophthalmopathy and Graves' hyperthyroidism. Notes on the study in general: Using 13 signatures, a model distinguished ophthalmopathy from stable hyperthyroidism, reaching about 90% sensitivity and approximately 84% specificity.

The V gene's germline CDR1 is SQVTM and CDR2 ANQGSEA. CDR3 length equals 12 residues. The V and J ends lost 6 bases and 11 bases, in that order; junction bases with no gene match: 11. The specimen sequenced was peripheral blood. The source of this sequence is an adult woman with stable Graves' hyperthyroidism. The gene calls are TRBV29-1 and TRBJ1-1, with 8 positions matching TRBD1. CDR3 DNA sequence: TGCAGCGTCGCGTTGGGAGGACAGGGTGCTTTCTTT. It specifies CSVALGGQGAFF.